Sequencing of this TCR beta chain was carried out in a study of blood T cell repertoires in COVID-19. The wider study: From the United States, Italy and Spain came samples of acute and convalescent COVID-19. PBMCs, B-cell-depleted T cells, or T cells provided the cDNA or gDNA that made up the material.

Authors' analysis steps: By means of reference gene primer amplification, nucleated cell counts were estimated. The assay was immunoSEQ multiplex PCR, and TCRdb's table has in-frame clones only and misses some. That table gives V, J and clone size, and the DNA gave D and trimming. This sample has 310,000 or so clones, with about four fifths found just once. The V gene's germline CDR1 is MNHEY and CDR2 SVGAGI. V lost 0 bases to trimming and J lost 10 bases, with 7 bases between them. The CDR3 covers 13 residues. The clonotype comes from a woman in her forties or fifties with acute or convalescent COVID-19. The sequencing input was peripheral blood. V and J are TRBV6-5 and TRBJ1-6; no definite D call. The CDR3 nucleotides are TGTGCCAGCAGTTACTCGAAGGAGTCACCCCTCCACTTT. It codes for CASSYSKESPLHF.